This T cell receptor beta chain came from a study of T-cell reconstitution after alpha-beta-depleted transplantation in children (dated by TCRdb to about 2016). In terms of the full investigation: T-cell immune reconstitution after TCRalphabeta/CD19-depleted allogeneic hematopoietic cell transplantation in children was quantitatively tracked in the study by means of TCR repertoire profiling.

The treatment or condition tag for this specimen amounts to: allogeneic hematopoietic cell transplantation with graft depleted of TCRalphabeta T cells and CD19 B cells. TCRalphabeta/CD19-depleted allogeneic hematopoietic cell grafts were given to the transplant recipients, all of whom were children. The library was produced with PCR. Sequenced using an Illumina HiSeq 2500. TCR library preparation used molecular barcoding, with unique molecular identifiers applied to normalize quantification of the TCRbeta repertoire. TCRdb reworked the public reads: Q25 trimming with fastp, MiXCR clone assembly, productive beta chains retained. Here each entry gathers all rows of one CDR3 protein and keeps the most common genes and DNA. For this sample the table gives more than 200,000 distinct CDR3 sequences, of which about a quarter were detected only once. The ten largest clones represent roughly 2.6% of the sample.

As concerns this clonotype: This receptor's antigen is unknown. Base-call qualities are not available, and no considerably larger clone is one nucleotide away.

General study outcomes and caveats: The apparently early recovery of alphabetaT-cell counts about two months after transplant reportedly depended on only several hundred rapidly expanded clones that came from non-depleted graft cells. In some patients, the high TCRbeta diversity seen at day 60 was put down to recipient T cells and intrathymic progenitors that had survived conditioning. Hyperexpanded clone frequencies declined over subsequent months; after one year, T-cell counts and TCRbeta diversity were mostly attributed to newly produced T cells.

The receptor was isolated from a girl aged 2 to 9 with Fanconi anemia, due to receive a stem cell transplant. Material: PBMCs, obtained before TCRalphabeta/CD19-depleted stem cell transplant.

The DNA is TGTGCCAGCAGCACCTTTTCTAGGGCAGATACGCAGTATTTT. Its protein is CASSTFSRADTQYF. The V gene is TRBV7-3 and the J gene is TRBJ2-3, with an unclear D gene assignment. The CDR3 starts with the cysteine, ends with the phenylalanine, and has 14 residues. Only the CDR3 part of the read is kept: 42 bases, read in frame from the first base. V lost 5 bases and J lost 4 bases; the stretch between them is 13 bases long. Sequences SGHTA (CDR1) and FQGTGA (CDR2) are obtained from the germline V gene. When the CDR3 is completed using the reference TRBV7-3 and TRBJ2-3 genes on either side, the full variable domain is GAGVSQTPSNKVTEKGKYVELRCDPISGHTALYWYRQSLGQGPEFLIYFQGTGAADDSGLPNDRFFAVRPEGSVSTLKIQRTERGDSAVYLCASSTFSRADTQYFGPGTRLTVL.